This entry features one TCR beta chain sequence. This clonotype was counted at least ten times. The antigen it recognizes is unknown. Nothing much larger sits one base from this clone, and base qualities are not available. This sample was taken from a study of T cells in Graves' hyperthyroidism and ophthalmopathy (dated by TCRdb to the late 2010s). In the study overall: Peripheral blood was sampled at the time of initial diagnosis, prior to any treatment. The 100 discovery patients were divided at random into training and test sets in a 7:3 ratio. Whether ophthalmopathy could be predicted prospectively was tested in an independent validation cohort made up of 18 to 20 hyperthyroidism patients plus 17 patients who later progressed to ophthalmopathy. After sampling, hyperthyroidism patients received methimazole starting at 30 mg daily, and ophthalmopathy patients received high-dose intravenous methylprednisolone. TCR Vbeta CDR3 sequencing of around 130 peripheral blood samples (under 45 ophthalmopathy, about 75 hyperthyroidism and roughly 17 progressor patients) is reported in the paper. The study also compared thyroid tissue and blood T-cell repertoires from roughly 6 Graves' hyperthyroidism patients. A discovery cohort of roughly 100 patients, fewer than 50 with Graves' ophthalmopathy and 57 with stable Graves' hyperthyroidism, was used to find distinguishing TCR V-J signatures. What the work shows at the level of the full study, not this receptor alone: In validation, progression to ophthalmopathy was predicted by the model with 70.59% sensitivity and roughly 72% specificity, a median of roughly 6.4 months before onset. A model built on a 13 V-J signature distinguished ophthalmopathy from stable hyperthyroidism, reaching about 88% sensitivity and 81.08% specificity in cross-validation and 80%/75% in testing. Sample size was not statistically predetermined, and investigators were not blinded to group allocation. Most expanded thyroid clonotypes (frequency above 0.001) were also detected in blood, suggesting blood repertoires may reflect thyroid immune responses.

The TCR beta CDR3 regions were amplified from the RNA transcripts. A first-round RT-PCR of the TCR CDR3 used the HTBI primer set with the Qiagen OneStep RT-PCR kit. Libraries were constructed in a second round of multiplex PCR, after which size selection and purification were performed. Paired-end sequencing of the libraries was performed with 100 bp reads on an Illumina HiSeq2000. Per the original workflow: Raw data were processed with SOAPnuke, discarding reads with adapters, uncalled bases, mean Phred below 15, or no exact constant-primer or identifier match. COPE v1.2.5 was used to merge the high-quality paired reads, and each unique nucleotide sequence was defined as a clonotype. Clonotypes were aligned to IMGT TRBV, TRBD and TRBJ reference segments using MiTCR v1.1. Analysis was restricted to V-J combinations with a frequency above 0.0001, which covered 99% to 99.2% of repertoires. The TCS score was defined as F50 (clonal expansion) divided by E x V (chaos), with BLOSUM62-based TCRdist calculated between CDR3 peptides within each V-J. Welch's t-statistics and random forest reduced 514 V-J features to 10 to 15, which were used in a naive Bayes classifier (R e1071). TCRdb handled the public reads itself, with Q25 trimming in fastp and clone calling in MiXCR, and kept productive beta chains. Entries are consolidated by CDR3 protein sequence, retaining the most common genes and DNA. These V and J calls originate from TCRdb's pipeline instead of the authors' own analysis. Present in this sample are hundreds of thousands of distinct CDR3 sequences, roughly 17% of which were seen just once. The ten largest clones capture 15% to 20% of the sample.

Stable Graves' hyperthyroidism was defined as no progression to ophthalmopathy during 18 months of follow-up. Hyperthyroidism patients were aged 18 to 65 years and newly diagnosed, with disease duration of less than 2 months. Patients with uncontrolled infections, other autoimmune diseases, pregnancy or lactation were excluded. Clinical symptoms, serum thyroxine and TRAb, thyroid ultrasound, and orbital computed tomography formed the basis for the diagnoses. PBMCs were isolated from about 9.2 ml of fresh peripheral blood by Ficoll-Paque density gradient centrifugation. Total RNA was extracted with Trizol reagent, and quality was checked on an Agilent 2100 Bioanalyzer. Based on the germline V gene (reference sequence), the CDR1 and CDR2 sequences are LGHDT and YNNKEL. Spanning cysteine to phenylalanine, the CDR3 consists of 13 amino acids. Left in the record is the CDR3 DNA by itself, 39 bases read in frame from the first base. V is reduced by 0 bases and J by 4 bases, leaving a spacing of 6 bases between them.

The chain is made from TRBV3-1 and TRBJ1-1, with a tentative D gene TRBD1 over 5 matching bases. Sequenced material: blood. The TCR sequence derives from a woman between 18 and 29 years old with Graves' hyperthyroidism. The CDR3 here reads CASSQEGATEAFF. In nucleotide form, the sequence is TGTGCCAGCAGCCAAGAAGGGGCCACTGAAGCTTTCTTT.